These 10 T cell receptor beta chains came from one sample sequenced in a study of T cell repertoires in cytomegalovirus infection. Antigens for these TCRs are unknown. TCRdb independently ran MiXCR on the reads; one entry per CDR3 protein. The sample has approximately 730,000 distinct CDR3 sequences; almost 30% are singletons. The starting material was cultured CD8+ T cells from PBMCs, obtained from culture after CMV antigen stimulation. All receptors come from a human donor in good health (CMV status not recorded). Some clones in this sample may be carry-over from other donors' samples.

The chain combines TRBV10-1 with TRBJ2-2, with TRBD2 matching over 14 bases. Germline loops: CDR1 WNHNN, CDR2 SYGVQD (reference sequence). The V gene end was trimmed by 3 bases and the J gene end by 0 bases; junction bases not matched to a gene: 12. The CDR3 has 21 amino acids. The CDR3 bases are TGCGCCAGCAGTGACACCGGGACTAGCGGGGGCCTTCCCACGAACACCGGGGAGCTGTTTTTT. Translation gives CASSDTGTSGGLPTNTGELFF.

The genes are TRBV6-1 and TRBJ1-2; D not certain. Germline V gene lookup returns CDR1 MNHNS and CDR2 SASEGT. There are 12 residues in the CDR3. V lost 3 bases and J 5 bases, leaving 7 bases between the germline ends. The CDR3 DNA follows: TGTGCCAGCAGTGACGGAACATATGGCTACACCTTC. This translates into CASSDGTYGYTF.

This clonotype was observed a few times. For the CDR3, the DNA is TGTGCCAGCAGCTTAACGGGCGATATACAGGGGGCCGTAGGACAGCCCCAGCATTTT. Protein sequence: CASSLTGDIQGAVGQPQHF. This chain links TRBV7-9 with TRBJ1-5; the match to TRBD1 covers 9 bases. The ends lost 2 bases at V and 7 bases at J; junction bases unmatched: 18. This CDR3 is built from 19 residues. Per the germline V gene, CDR1 is SEHNR and CDR2 is FQNEAQ (reference sequence).

This clonotype has at least ten counts. The CDR3 coding sequence is TGTGCCAGCAGCTTGGACAATAGCAATCAGCCCCAGCATTTT. It encodes CASSLDNSNQPQHF. The genes are TRBV7-6 and TRBJ1-5; D may be TRBD1 (5 bases). Per germline, CDR1 SGHVS and CDR2 FNYEAQ. The CDR3 extends over 14 amino acids. Trimming took 3 bases from V and 0 from J, leaving 6 bases between them. The variable domain in full, with the rest retrieved from reference TRBV7-6 and TRBJ1-5, is GAGVSQSPRYKVTKRGQDVALRCDPISGHVSLYWYRQALGQGPEFLTYFNYEAQQDKSGLPNDRFSAERPEGSISTLTIQRTEQRDSAMYRCASSLDNSNQPQHFGDGTRLSIL.

The sample holds many counts of this clonotype. The chain joins TRBV7-9 to TRBJ2-3, with a possible D match to TRBD1 (6 bases). With 5 bases removed from V and 2 bases from J, the gap between germline ends came to 14 bases. Germline CDR1 SEHNR, CDR2 FQNEAQ (reference sequence). The CDR3 consists of 15 residues. CDR3 DNA sequence: TGTGCCAGCAGCGTAGGGGACATCACCACAGATACGCAGTATTTT. It yields the protein CASSVGDITTDTQYF.

This clonotype showed up just a few times. The chain joins TRBV10-2 to TRBJ2-3; 11 positions match TRBD2. Germline V gene lookup returns CDR1 WSHSY and CDR2 SAAADI. The junction had 4 bases not matched to a gene; V was cut back by 9 bases and J by 2 bases. The CDR3 length is 14 residues. CDR3 sequence reads: CASFSGGVTDTQYF. The DNA for the CDR3 is TGCGCCAGTTTTAGCGGGGGGGTCACAGATACGCAGTATTTT.

V usage is TRBV6-2 or TRBV6-3 and J usage is TRBJ1-5; D remains unclear. The germline CDR1 and CDR2 sequences are MNHEY and SVGEGT. Deletions cut 8 bases from V and 3 bases from J, with 8 bases between. CDR3 length equals 12 residues. This chain's CDR3 is CASRISNQPQHF. CDR3 sequence (DNA): TGTGCCAGCCGGATTTCCAATCAGCCCCAGCATTTT.

Concerning this clonotype itself: One end of the junction varies from germline; a read error may be responsible. J is TRBJ2-6 and V is TRBV15; tentative D call: TRBD1 (5 bases). The CDR3 covers 17 residues. Germline V gene data show CDR1 as LNHNV and CDR2 as YYDKDF (reference sequence). The CDR3 DNA is TGTGCCACCAGCAGAGACGGTACAGCCTCTGGGGCCAACGACCTGACTTTC. It encodes CATSRDGTASGANDLTF.

This clonotype came up many times. CDR3 residues: CASSSTGIEQYV. Written as DNA, the CDR3 is TGTGCCAGCAGTTCCACGGGAATCGAGCAGTACGTC. J is TRBJ2-7 and V is TRBV6-1; tentative D call: TRBD2 (5 bases). CDR1 and CDR2 (germline): MNHNS, SASEGT. Trimming shortened V by 5 bases and J by 6 bases, and 11 bases separated the two germline ends. The CDR3 contains 12 residues.

This chain links TRBV15 with TRBJ2-1, with D perhaps TRBD2 (5 bases). The CDR3 runs to 15 residues. Trimming cost V 0 bases and J 6 bases, with 12 bases left between them. Germline loops: CDR1 LNHNV, CDR2 YYDKDF (reference sequence). The CDR3 region has the DNA TGTGCCACCAGCAGAGATAAGGCTAGCACCAATGAGCAGTTCTTC. Protein: CATSRDKASTNEQFF.